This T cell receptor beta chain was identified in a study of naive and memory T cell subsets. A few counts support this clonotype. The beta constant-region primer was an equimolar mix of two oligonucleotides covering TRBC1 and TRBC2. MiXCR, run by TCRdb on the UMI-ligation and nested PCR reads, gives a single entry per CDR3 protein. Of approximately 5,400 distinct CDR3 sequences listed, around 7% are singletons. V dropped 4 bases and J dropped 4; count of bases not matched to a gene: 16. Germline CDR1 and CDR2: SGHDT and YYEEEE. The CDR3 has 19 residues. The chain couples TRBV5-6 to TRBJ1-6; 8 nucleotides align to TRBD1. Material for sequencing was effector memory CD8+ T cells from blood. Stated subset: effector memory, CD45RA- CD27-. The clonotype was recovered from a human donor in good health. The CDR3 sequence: CASSRRPDRGRGYNSPLHF. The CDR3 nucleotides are TGTGCCAGCAGCCGAAGACCAGACAGGGGACGGGGTTATAATTCACCCCTCCACTTT.